Shown below are 9 T cell receptor beta chains from a single sample sequenced in a study of siplizumab effects on memory and regulatory T cells. Using immunoSEQ multiplex PCR, the repertoire was profiled, and TCRdb retains in-frame clones only, with some absent. This sample has tens of thousands of clones, with roughly 94% found just once. Sample: CD8+ T cells sorted from blood. All receptors come from a human donor in good health.

The chain has TRBV27 and TRBJ2-1; possibly TRBD2 for D (5 bases). Germline assignment: CDR1 MNHEY and CDR2 SMNVEV (reference sequence). V was shortened by 4 bases and J by 0 bases, with 7 bases between the two germline ends. The CDR3 is 14 residues long. CDR3 sequence: CASSYGDSYNEQFF. The CDR3 DNA reads as TGTGCCAGCAGTTACGGGGACTCCTACAATGAGCAGTTCTTC.

The rearrangement uses TRBV15 and TRBJ2-7, with D tentatively TRBD2 (6 bases). The CDR3 length is 14 residues. Germline assignment: CDR1 LNHNV and CDR2 YYDKDF (reference sequence). Trimming stripped 3 bases from V and 2 bases from J, with 11 bases between. This CDR3 is CATSSGSGTYEQYF. CDR3 in DNA: TGTGCCACCAGCAGCGGTAGCGGAACCTACGAGCAGTACTTC.

J is TRBJ2-5 and V is TRBV6-4; the D gene is possibly TRBD2 (6 bases). V lost 2 bases to trimming and J lost 2 bases, with 6 bases between them. The CDR3 loop spans 13 amino acids. The germline V gene encodes CDR1 MRHNA and CDR2 SNTAGT. The CDR3 DNA reads TGTGCCAGCAGTGACGGGACTCAAGAGACCCAGTACTTC. Its translation: CASSDGTQETQYF.

The rearrangement links TRBV28 to TRBJ2-1; D is unclear. CDR3 length: 15 residues. Per the germline V gene, CDR1 is MDHEN and CDR2 is SYDVKM. The V end lost 3 bases, the J end lost 0 bases, and 9 bases lay between the germline ends. The CDR3 loop reads CASSLLSGSYNEQFF. The DNA for the CDR3 is TGTGCCAGCAGTTTGTTGTCGGGCTCCTACAATGAGCAGTTCTTC. The entire variable domain, with the rest obtained from reference TRBV28 and TRBJ2-1, is as follows: DVKVTQSSRYLVKRTGEKVFLECVQDMDHENMFWYRQDPGLGLRLIYFSYDVKMKEKGDIPEGYSVSREKKERFSLILESASTNQTSMYLCASSLLSGSYNEQFFGPGTRLTVL.

The chain is built from TRBV18 and TRBJ2-7, with no clear D. The V end was cut by 3 bases, the J end by 6 bases, with 12 bases between. Germline lookup yields CDR1 KGHSH and CDR2 LQKENI. The CDR3 contains 13 residues. The CDR3 bases are TGTGCCAGCTCACCTGTCCAGGCCCGCGAGCAGTACTTC. This sequence encodes CASSPVQAREQYF.

The rearrangement joins TRBV21-1 to TRBJ2-5. TRBV21-1 is recorded as a pseudogene. The CDR3 sequence is 13 residues long. This CDR3 is CASKKGGEETQYF. DNA of the CDR3: TGTGCCAGCAAAAAGGGGGGTGAGGAGACCCAGTACTTC.

V and J are TRBV6-6 and TRBJ2-5; 7 bases align to TRBD1. The closer fit of TRBJ2-7 to the DNA end suggests the J call may be wrong. The CDR3 runs 13 residues. Per the germline V gene, CDR1 is MNHNY and CDR2 is SVGAGI (reference sequence). The CDR3 here is CASSGGQQYEQYF. The CDR3 DNA is TGTGCCAGCAGTGGGGGACAGCAATACGAGCAGTACTTC.

This chain connects TRBV29-1 to TRBJ2-1; TRBD2 matches at 9 bases. The CDR3 runs 15 residues. Germline CDR1 SQVTM, CDR2 ANQGSEA. The V segment lost 1 base and the J segment 2 bases; nucleotides outside the gene matches: 3. CDR3 protein: CSVEVAGGPYNEQFF. The CDR3, as DNA: TGCAGCGTTGAAGTGGCGGGAGGGCCCTACAATGAGCAGTTCTTC.

This rearrangement joins TRBV28 to TRBJ2-3, with a tentative D call TRBD1 (6 bases). V was shortened by 3 bases and J by 2 bases, with 18 bases between the two germline ends. Germline V gene data show CDR1 as MDHEN and CDR2 as SYDVKM. The CDR3 extends over 17 amino acids. The CDR3 DNA reads as TGTGCCAGCAGTTTCCAGGGGCTCCGGATATACACAGATACGCAGTATTTT. This sequence encodes CASSFQGLRIYTDTQYF.